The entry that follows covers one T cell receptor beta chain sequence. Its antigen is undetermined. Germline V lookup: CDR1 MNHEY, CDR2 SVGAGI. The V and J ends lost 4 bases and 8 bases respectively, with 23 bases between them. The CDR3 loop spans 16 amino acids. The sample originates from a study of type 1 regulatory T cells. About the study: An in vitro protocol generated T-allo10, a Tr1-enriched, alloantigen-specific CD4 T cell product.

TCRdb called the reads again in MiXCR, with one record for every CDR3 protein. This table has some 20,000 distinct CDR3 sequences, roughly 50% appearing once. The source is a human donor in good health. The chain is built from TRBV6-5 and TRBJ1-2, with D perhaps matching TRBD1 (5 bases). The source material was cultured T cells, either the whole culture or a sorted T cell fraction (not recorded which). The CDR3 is CASSSSNTGTLGGYTF. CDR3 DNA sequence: TGTGCCAGCAGTTCCTCGAACACCGGGACCCTGGGAGGCTACACCTTC.